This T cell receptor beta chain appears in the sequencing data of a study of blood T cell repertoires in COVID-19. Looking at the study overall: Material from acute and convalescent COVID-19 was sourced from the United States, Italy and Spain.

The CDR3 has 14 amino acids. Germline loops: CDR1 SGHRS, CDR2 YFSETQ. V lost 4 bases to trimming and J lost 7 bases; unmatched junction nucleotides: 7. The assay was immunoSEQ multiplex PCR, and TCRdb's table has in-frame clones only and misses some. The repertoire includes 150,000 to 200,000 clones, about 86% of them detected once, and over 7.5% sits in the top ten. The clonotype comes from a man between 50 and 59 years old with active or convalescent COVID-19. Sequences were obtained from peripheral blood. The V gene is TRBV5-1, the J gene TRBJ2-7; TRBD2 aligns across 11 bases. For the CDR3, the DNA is TGCGCCAGCAGCCCCGGGACTAGCGGACTAGAGCAGTACTTC. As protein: CASSPGTSGLEQYF.